The 9 T cell receptor beta chains below all came from one sample that was sequenced in a study of cytomegalovirus exposure and HLA in healthy donors (dated by TCRdb to the late 2010s). Library construction relied on the immunoSEQ multiplex PCR assay. For the multiplex PCR, a mixture combining 60 forward primers for TCR Vbeta segments and 13 reverse primers for TCR Jbeta segments was used. Entries here come from immuneACCESS through TCRdb and include only in-frame sequences with V and J called. Some clones fail to appear in such tables; in the studies checked, an unresolved V gene covers under half of the shortfall, and the cause of the remainder is unknown. This sample holds about 200,000 clones; 65% to 85% were observed only once. The ten most abundant clones make up about 0.1% of the sample. The sequenced sample consisted of PBMCs. The receptors were sampled from a boy between 2 and 10 years old in good health and CMV-seronegative.

The rearrangement uses TRBV5-6 and TRBJ1-6, with D unclear. In germline, CDR1 is SGHDT, CDR2 YYEEEE. The ends were cut back, 3 bases at V and 0 bases at J, with 10 bases in the middle. The CDR3 contains 16 residues. In DNA, the CDR3 is TGTGCCAGCAGCTCCCGTGCGGGCTCCTATAATTCACCCCTCCACTTT. Amino acid sequence: CASSSRAGSYNSPLHF.

Only a few counts were recorded for this clone. This chain uses TRBV19 with TRBJ1-2; D remains unclear. Germline V lookup: CDR1 LNHDA, CDR2 SQIVND (reference sequence). The CDR3 consists of 15 residues. Between the trimmed V and J ends, which lost 8 bases and 2 bases, there was a span of 18 bases. The CDR3 spells CASHPQANINYGYTF. For the CDR3, the DNA is TGTGCCAGTCACCCCCAGGCAAACATCAACTATGGCTACACCTTC.

This rearrangement joins TRBV19 to TRBJ1-5; D is perhaps TRBD1 (5 bases). The CDR3 runs to 16 residues. V was trimmed by 4 bases and J by 2 bases, leaving 15 bases between them. The V gene's germline CDR1 is LNHDA and CDR2 SQIVND (reference sequence). As DNA, the CDR3 is TGTGCCAGTAGTACCCCGGGGGGGTCGGGCAATCAGCCCCAGCATTTT. Its translation is CASSTPGGSGNQPQHF.

The chain joins TRBV10-3 to TRBJ2-2, with D possibly TRBD2 on 7 matching bases. Germline V gene sequence: CDR1 ENHRY, CDR2 SYGVKD. The CDR3 is 14 amino acids. Trimming removed 7 bases at V and 6 bases at J, with 15 bases between. Here the CDR3 reads CAITGEGVAGELFF. DNA for the CDR3: TGTGCCATCACGGGGGAGGGGGTAGCCGGGGAGCTGTTTTTT.

This clone was observed a handful of times. At one end, the junction sequence differs from germline, possibly due to a read error. V and J are TRBV7-7 and TRBJ2-1; 7 bases agree with TRBD1. The CDR3 is 16 amino acids. Per germline, CDR1 SSHAT and CDR2 FNYEAQ (reference sequence). The CDR3: CASSSSTGAAYNEQFF. CDR3 nucleotides: TGTGCTAGCAGCTCCTCCACAGGGGCAGCCTACAATGAGCAGTTCTTC.

J is TRBJ1-2 and V is TRBV5-1, with D perhaps matching TRBD1 (5 bases). Trimming took off 5 bases at V and 7 bases at J, with 15 bases between the two ends. In germline, CDR1 is SGHRS, CDR2 YFSETQ. The CDR3 spans 13 residues. CDR3 in amino acids: CASSMGGVPGYTF. The CDR3, as DNA: TGCGCCAGCAGTATGGGAGGGGTTCCTGGCTACACCTTC.

This clone appeared once. This sequence joins TRBV5-6 and TRBJ2-4; D is perhaps TRBD2 (6 bases). CDR3 size: 14 residues. Germline V CDR1 and CDR2: SGHDT, YYEEEE. The V end was cut by 2 bases, the J end by 4 bases, with 10 bases between. The CDR3 coding sequence is TGTGCCAGCAGCTTCGGAGGGCTTAAAAACATTCAGTACTTC. Protein product: CASSFGGLKNIQYF.

The CDR3 DNA follows: TGTGCCAGCAGCTTTGCGGACTTCGGCACAGATACGCAGTATTTT. Its protein product is CASSFADFGTDTQYF. The chain carries TRBV7-2 and TRBJ2-3; TRBD2 might be the D (5 bases). The CDR3 loop spans 15 amino acids. Trimming took 3 bases from V and 1 from J, leaving 11 bases between them. The germline V gene encodes CDR1 SGHTA and CDR2 FQGNSA. Drawing the rest from reference TRBV7-2 and TRBJ2-3, the complete variable domain is GAGVSQSPSNKVTEKGKDVELRCDPISGHTALYWYRQSLGQGLEFLIYFQGNSAPDKSGLPSDRFSAERTGGSVSTLTIQRTQQEDSAVYLCASSFADFGTDTQYFGPGTRLTVL.

This clone was counted only a few times. The rearrangement joins TRBV27 to TRBJ1-2, with D unclear. Trimming took off 1 base at V and 0 bases at J, with 12 bases between the two ends. The CDR3 extends over 16 amino acids. CDR1 and CDR2 (germline): MNHEY, SMNVEV (reference sequence). The CDR3 coding sequence is TGTGCCAGCAGTTTATACCAACCCGGGGCTAACTATGGCTACACCTTC. Protein product: CASSLYQPGANYGYTF.